What follows are 12 T cell receptor beta chains derived from one specimen sequenced in a study of blood T cell repertoires in COVID-19. Profiling relied on immunoSEQ multiplex PCR, and the TCRdb table lists in-frame clones only, not all of them. Altogether around 300,000 clones are present, around 87% being singletons, with the ten largest covering roughly 2.3%. Input material: peripheral blood. The receptors were sampled from a man between 18 and 35 years old with active or convalescent COVID-19.

The rearrangement uses TRBV13 and TRBJ2-7; 15 bases fit TRBD2. V shed 4 bases and J 5 bases; nucleotides not matched to a gene: 6. The CDR3 sequence is 16 residues long. CDR1 PRHDT and CDR2 FYEKMQ come from the germline V gene (reference sequence). Written as DNA, the CDR3 is TGTGCCAGCAGCTGGACTAGCGGGGGGGCACGCGACGAGCAGTACTTC. It specifies CASSWTSGGARDEQYF. Combining the CDR3 with reference TRBV13 and TRBJ2-7 gives the whole variable domain AAGVIQSPRHLIKEKRETATLKCYPIPRHDTVYWYQQGPGQDPQFLISFYEKMQSDKGSIPDRFSAQQFSDYHSELNMSSLELGDSALYFCASSWTSGGARDEQYFGPGTRLTVT.

This clone has a handful of counts. V and J are TRBV7-2 and TRBJ1-2; 11 nucleotides line up with TRBD1. Germline V lookup: CDR1 SGHTA, CDR2 FQGNSA. Losses at the gene ends were 4 bases for V and 7 bases for J; bases not matched to a gene: 5. The CDR3 is made up of 14 amino acids. The CDR3 spells CASSWDRGYAGYTF. CDR3 nucleotides: TGTGCCAGCAGCTGGGACAGGGGGTACGCTGGCTACACCTTC.

The rearrangement links TRBV7-6 to TRBJ1-4; 8 bases fit TRBD1. The J segment lost 7 bases and the V segment lost 4 bases, leaving 17 bases of the junction unmatched. The CDR3 is 18 residues long. Germline CDR1 reads SGHVS; CDR2 reads FNYEAQ. The CDR3 protein is CASSSKGGAGGFGEKLFF. The CDR3 bases are TGTGCCAGCAGCTCCAAGGGTGGGGCAGGGGGCTTTGGTGAAAAACTGTTTTTT.

The chain is built from TRBV5-8 and TRBJ2-3; D gene unclear. The CDR3 is 16 residues long. Germline V gives CDR1 SGHTS, CDR2 YDEGEE. V gave up 0 bases and J gave up 4 bases, with 15 bases separating them. CDR3 region: CASSLARLRWADTQYF. The CDR3 coding sequence is TGTGCCAGCAGCTTGGCTAGGCTAAGATGGGCAGATACGCAGTATTTT.

In this sample, this clone turned up a few times. V and J are TRBV7-9 and TRBJ2-1; 8 bases are a match to TRBD2. Germline values: CDR1 SEHNR, CDR2 FQNEAQ (reference sequence). The CDR3 has 14 amino acids. The V and J ends lost 8 bases and 5 bases, in that order; junction bases with no gene match: 8. CDR3 protein: CASGERGTNNEQFF. The CDR3 nucleotides read TGTGCCAGCGGGGAGCGGGGGACAAACAATGAGCAGTTCTTC.

This chain uses TRBV28 with TRBJ2-1; 10 positions agree with TRBD2. Germline V gene sequence: CDR1 MDHEN, CDR2 SYDVKM. This CDR3 has 18 amino acids. J gave up 7 bases and V 5 bases, and 17 bases lay outside the gene matches. CDR3 amino acids: CASSPTQREGQYRNEQFF. The CDR3 DNA follows: TGTGCCAGCAGTCCCACTCAGCGGGAGGGCCAGTATCGGAATGAGCAGTTCTTC.

Comment on this clone: This could be a read error, since a much larger clone is one nucleotide away. This chain connects TRBV28 to TRBJ2-7, with a weak D call TRBD2 (5 bases). Between the trimmed V and J ends, which lost 8 bases and 3 bases, there was a span of 5 bases. The V gene's germline CDR1 is MDHEN and CDR2 SYDVKM. The CDR3 consists of 10 residues. CDR3 amino acids: CASAGYEQYF. The CDR3 coding sequence is TGTGCCAGCGCGGGCTACGAGCAGTACTTC.

This clone showed up just once. The rearrangement links TRBV9 to TRBJ2-7, with TRBD2 identical over 10 bases. Germline-derived CDR1 and CDR2 are SGDLS and YYNGEE. The CDR3 length is 15 residues. The V segment lost 4 bases and the J segment 6 bases; nucleotides outside the gene matches: 10. The CDR3 protein is CASSPKRGGRGEQYF. Written as DNA, the CDR3 is TGTGCCAGCAGCCCAAAGCGGGGGGGCCGGGGCGAGCAGTACTTC.

V is TRBV24-1 and J is TRBJ2-1, with a weak D call TRBD1 (6 bases). Germline loops: CDR1 KGHDR, CDR2 SFDVKD. The CDR3 length is 16 residues. Trimming shortened V by 3 bases and J by 6 bases, and 17 bases separated the two germline ends. For the CDR3, the DNA is TGTGCCACCAGTGATGTTGCCGGTAGGACAGTCAATGAGCAGTTCTTC. Amino acid sequence: CATSDVAGRTVNEQFF.

Only a few counts were recorded for this clone. The chain joins TRBV4-3 to TRBJ2-2, with D maybe TRBD2 (5 bases). The CDR3 loop spans 15 amino acids. The germline gives CDR1 LGHNA, CDR2 YSLEER. The V end was cut by 1 base, the J end by 2 bases, with 8 bases between. CDR3 DNA sequence: TGCGCCAGCAGCCAAGCGCTAGCTAACACCGGGGAGCTGTTTTTT. As protein: CASSQALANTGELFF.

The chain has TRBV28 and TRBJ1-1; 8 bases agree with TRBD1. The CDR3 totals 15 residues. From germline, CDR1 is MDHEN and CDR2 SYDVKM. Germline trimming cut 10 bases from V and 0 bases from J; bases unmatched to any gene: 10. The CDR3 DNA reads as TGTGCCATAACGGGACAGGACGCTTTGAACACTGAAGCTTTCTTT. Translation: CAITGQDALNTEAFF.

The chain uses TRBV5-1 and TRBJ1-4; 7 bases line up with TRBD1. V gave up 1 base and J gave up 4 bases; unmatched junction bases: 4. The CDR3 spans 15 residues. Germline CDR1 SGHRS, CDR2 YFSETQ. CDR3 loop: CASSLLGQLNEKLFF. The DNA for the CDR3 is TGCGCCAGCAGCTTGTTGGGACAGCTTAATGAAAAACTGTTTTTT.